This T cell receptor beta chain stems from a study of control samples from healthy donors and cancer patients. TCRdb's table, derived via immunoSEQ multiplex PCR, lists solely in-frame clones and lacks some. The sample includes about 160,000 clones, around 96% of them seen just once. This CDR3 contains 16 residues. Trimming cost V 3 bases and J 0 bases; bases outside gene matches: 5. Germline loops: CDR1 SGHTS, CDR2 YDEGEE. The origin of this receptor is a woman between 25 and 40 years old in good health. Sequencing was done on a sample of blood. The chain combines TRBV5-8 with TRBJ2-3; 9 nucleotides line up with TRBD2. The CDR3 reads CASSSIAGASTDTQYF. CDR3 bases: TGTGCCAGCAGCTCCATAGCGGGAGCTAGCACAGATACGCAGTATTTT.